The sequence of this TCR beta chain was determined in a study of blood T cell repertoires in COVID-19. In the source study's methods: Amplifying reference gene primers gave estimates of nucleated cell counts. Measured with immunoSEQ multiplex PCR; TCRdb has only the in-frame clones, and not every one. D and trimming were read from the DNA, whereas the V and J calls and clone size are those reported in that table. The table shows approximately 230,000 clones, with roughly 85% occurring only once. This CDR3 has 17 residues. In germline, CDR1 is MNHEY, CDR2 SMNVEV (reference sequence). V was trimmed by 6 bases and J by 6 bases, leaving 24 bases between them.

Sequenced sample: peripheral blood. The chain couples TRBV27 to TRBJ1-5, with D maybe TRBD1 (5 bases). The clonotype comes from a man between 18 and 35 years old with active or convalescent COVID-19. The CDR3 nucleotides read TGTGCCAGCAGCCAATCCCCCGGGGCAGGGACTGGTCAGCCCCAGCATTTT. Amino acids: CASSQSPGAGTGQPQHF.